The T cell receptor (beta chain) under discussion was sequenced for a study of regulatory T cells in long-lasting Graves disease. Germline V lookup: CDR1 MNHNS, CDR2 SASEGT. The CDR3 is 14 residues long. Whole-study findings and limits: The researchers studied only peripheral blood, not thyroid tissue. Persistent disease was characterized by preferential usage of TRBV28, TRBJ1-2 and TRBJ2-5. New patients shared fewer public clonotypes (about 1,000) than persistent patients did (around 2,900).

Arm-PCR of CDR3 regions and iRepertoire HTBI primers were used to build TCR beta libraries. TCRdb fed the multiplex PCR reads into MiXCR, producing one record per CDR3 protein. The table shows some 370,000 distinct CDR3 sequences, with 20% occurring only once. Time point given: persistent/refractory GD, antithyroid drugs over 5 years with positive TRAb. RNA extracted from PBMCs served as the sequencing template. Diagnosis followed American Thyroid Association guidelines for Graves' disease. As for this clonotype: No antigen is known for it. A read error may produce the germline difference seen at one junction end.

The rearrangement joins TRBV6-1 to TRBJ2-1; TRBD1 matches 9 bases. This receptor was obtained from a female donor with Graves disease. The sequences come from peripheral blood mononuclear cells (PBMCs), collected when the disease was refractory, from a patient treated with antithyroid drugs. The CDR3 coding sequence is TGCGCCAGCAGGGGACAGGGAATGAACAATGAGCAGTTCTTC. Translation gives CASRGQGMNNEQFF.